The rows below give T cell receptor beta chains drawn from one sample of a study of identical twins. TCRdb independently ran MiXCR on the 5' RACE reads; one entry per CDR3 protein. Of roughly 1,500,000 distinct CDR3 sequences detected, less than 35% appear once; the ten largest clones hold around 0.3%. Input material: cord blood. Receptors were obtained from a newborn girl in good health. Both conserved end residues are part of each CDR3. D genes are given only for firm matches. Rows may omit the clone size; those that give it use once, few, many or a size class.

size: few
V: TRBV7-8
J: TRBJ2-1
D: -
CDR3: CASSLGGPTQNNEQFF
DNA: TGTGCCAGCAGCTTAGGCGGCCCTACTCAGAACAATGAGCAGTTCTTC

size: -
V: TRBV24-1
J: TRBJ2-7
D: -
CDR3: CATSDLSDEYNEQYF
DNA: TGTGCCACCAGTGATTTATCGGACGAATACAATGAGCAGTACTTC

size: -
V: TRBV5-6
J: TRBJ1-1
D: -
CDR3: CASSWKVAGKNTEAFF
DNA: TGTGCCAGCAGCTGGAAGGTGGCAGGGAAGAACACTGAAGCTTTCTTT

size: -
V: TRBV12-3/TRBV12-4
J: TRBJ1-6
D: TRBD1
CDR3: CASSFTTGVNSPLHF
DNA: TGTGCCAGCAGTTTTACAACAGGGGTGAATTCACCCCTCCACTTT

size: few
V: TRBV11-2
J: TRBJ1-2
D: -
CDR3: CASSLDAPYGYTF
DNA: TGTGCCAGCAGCCTCGACGCCCCCTATGGCTACACCTTC

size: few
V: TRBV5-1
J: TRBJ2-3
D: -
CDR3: CASSLHPGTSTDTQYF
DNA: TGCGCCAGCAGCCTCCACCCGGGAACAAGCACAGATACGCAGTATTTT

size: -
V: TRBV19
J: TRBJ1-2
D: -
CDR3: CASSPQGEGYGYTF
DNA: TGTGCCAGTAGTCCCCAGGGAGAGGGCTATGGCTACACCTTC

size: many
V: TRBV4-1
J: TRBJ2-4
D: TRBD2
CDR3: CASRPSGDRIQYF
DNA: TGCGCCAGCAGGCCTAGCGGGGATAGGATTCAGTACTTC

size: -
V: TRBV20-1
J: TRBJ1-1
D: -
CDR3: CSARDPRREIAEAFF
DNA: TGCAGTGCTAGAGATCCCCGGCGGGAGATCGCTGAAGCTTTCTTT

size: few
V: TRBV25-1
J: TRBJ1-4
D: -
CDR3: CASSDRTVEKLFF
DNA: TGTGCCAGCAGTGATAGGACGGTTGAAAAACTGTTTTTT

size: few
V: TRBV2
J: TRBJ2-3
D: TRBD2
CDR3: CASRRSLAGTRISHSTDTQYF
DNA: TGTGCCAGCAGGAGGTCCCTAGCGGGGACCCGTATCTCCCATAGCACAGATACGCAGTATTTT

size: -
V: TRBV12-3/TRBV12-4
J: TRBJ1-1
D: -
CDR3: CASSLDSDTEAFF
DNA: TGTGCCAGCAGTTTAGACAGCGACACTGAAGCTTTCTTT

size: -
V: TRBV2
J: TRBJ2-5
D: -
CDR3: CASSERGLGDANEQYF
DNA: TGTGCCAGCAGTGAGCGTGGGTTGGGAGACGCCAATGAGCAGTACTTC

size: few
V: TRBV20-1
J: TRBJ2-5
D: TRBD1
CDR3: CSASHRGWQETQYF
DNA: TGCAGTGCTAGTCACAGGGGATGGCAAGAGACCCAGTACTTC

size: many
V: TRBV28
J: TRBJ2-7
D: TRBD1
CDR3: CASTPDRVAYEQYF
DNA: TGTGCCAGCACCCCGGACAGGGTAGCCTACGAGCAGTACTTC